This T cell receptor beta chain was retrieved from a study of OX40 agonist ivuxolimab in advanced cancers. Study context: All patients had ivuxolimab intravenously every 2 weeks at 0.01 to 10 mg/kg. Patients receiving dose escalation had hepatocellular carcinoma, melanoma, renal cell or head and neck cancer. A mean age of approximately 64 years, range about 20 to 79, was recorded, and 80% to 90% were male.

The V end lost 4 bases, the J end lost 4 bases, and 13 bases lay between the germline ends. The CDR3 spans 14 residues. The V gene's germline CDR1 is SGHNT and CDR2 YYREEE (reference sequence). The table came from immunoSEQ multiplex PCR; TCRdb's copy has only in-frame clones and leaves some out. Here the sample spans 78,000 or so clones, 90% to 95% being singletons. Patients were excluded for autoimmune disease history or systemic immunosuppression. This TCR was recovered from an adult with an advanced solid tumor such as melanoma, head and neck, liver or kidney cancer. The specimen was CD4+ or CD8+ T cells sorted from blood, collected in a trial of the OX40 agonist ivuxolimab. This chain joins TRBV5-4 and TRBJ2-3, with a weak D call TRBD2 (5 bases). The CDR3 reads CASSRGGGSDTQYF. CDR3 DNA sequence: TGTGCCAGCAGCCGCGGAGGCGGATCAGATACGCAGTATTTT.